A single sample is the source of the 7 T cell receptor beta chains below, sequenced in a study of regulatory T cells in long-lasting Graves disease. Time point denoted: newly diagnosed GD, antithyroid drugs for less than 3 months. Preparation of the TCR library used RNA extracted from PBMCs. With iRepertoire HTBI primers and Arm-PCR of CDR3 regions, TCR beta libraries were built. TCRdb re-derived calls from the multiplex PCR reads in MiXCR, one entry per CDR3 protein. Here the sample spans roughly 380,000 distinct CDR3 sequences, around 16% being singletons. Sequenced here: peripheral blood mononuclear cells (PBMCs), sampled at new diagnosis, from a patient treated with antithyroid drugs. Receptors originate from a female donor with Graves disease.

This clonotype showed up just a few times. A much bigger clone sits one base away, suggesting this may be a read error. The chain employs TRBV16 and TRBJ2-7; TRBD1 matches 9 bases. V gave up 6 bases and J gave up 3 bases; unmatched junction bases: 3. The CDR3 loop spans 13 amino acids. Germline CDR1 KGHSY, CDR2 FQNENV. The CDR3 coding sequence is TGTGCCAGCAGTCGACAGGGGGGCTACGAGCAGTACTTC. Amino acid sequence: CASSRQGGYEQYF. Filled out from reference TRBV16 and TRBJ2-7, the complete variable domain reads GEEVAQTPKHLVRGEGQKAKLYCAPIKGHSYVFWYQQVLKNEFKFLISFQNENVFDETGMPKERFSAKCLPNSPCSLEIQATKLEDSAVYFCASSRQGGYEQYFGPGTRLTVT.

This clonotype was seen a few times. A much larger clone lies a single base off, so this may be a read error. V and J are TRBV7-9 and TRBJ2-2, with 7 bases fitting TRBD1. CDR1 and CDR2 (germline): SEHNR, FQNEAQ (reference sequence). CDR3 length equals 17 residues. CDR3 loop: CASSFIPGQTNTGELSF. The DNA of the CDR3 is TGTGCCAGCAGCTTTATCCCGGGACAGACGAACACCGGGGAGCTGTCTTTT. Together with reference TRBV7-9 and TRBJ2-2, the CDR3 gives the full variable domain: DTGVSQNPRHKITKRGQNVTFRCDPISEHNRLYWYRQTLGQGPEFLTYFQNEAQLEKSRLLSDRFSAERPKGSFSTLEIQRTEQGDSAMYLCASSFIPGQTNTGELSFGEGSRLTVL.

Ten or more counts support this clonotype. V and J are TRBV12-3 or TRBV12-4 and TRBJ2-2; the D is unclear. The CDR3 covers 16 residues. The germline V and J ends were trimmed by 3 bases and 5 bases, with 16 bases remaining between them. In DNA form, the CDR3 reads TGTGCCAGCAGTTTCCCCGGTTGGTCCCGAACCGGGGAGCTGTTTTTT. It is translated as CASSFPGWSRTGELFF.

This clonotype was detected ten times or more. The V gene is TRBV11-3, the J gene TRBJ2-3, with 9 bases lining up with TRBD1. Per germline, CDR1 SGHNT and CDR2 YENEEA. With 5 bases clipped from V and 2 bases from J, the junction kept 11 bases outside the gene matches. CDR3 length equals 17 residues. The CDR3 is CASSPGRRDRVTDTQYF. The CDR3 DNA is TGTGCCAGCAGCCCGGGTCGTAGGGACAGGGTCACAGATACGCAGTATTTT. Full variable domain (remainder filled in from reference TRBV11-3 and TRBJ2-3): EAGVVQSPRYKIIEKKQPVAFWCNPISGHNTLYWYLQNLGQGPELLIRYENEEAVDDSQLPKDRFSAERLKGVDSTLKIQPAELGDSAVYLCASSPGRRDRVTDTQYFGPGTRLTVL.

J is TRBJ1-5 and V is TRBV29-1; tentative D call: TRBD1 (5 bases). Trimming took off 4 bases at V and 2 bases at J, with 9 bases between the two ends. Germline V gene lookup returns CDR1 SQVTM and CDR2 ANQGSEA. This CDR3 is built from 13 residues. The CDR3 DNA reads as TGCAGCGTTGGATGGGGGGGCAATCAGCCCCAGCATTTT. Its translation: CSVGWGGNQPQHF. The full variable domain, with the rest looked up from reference TRBV29-1 and TRBJ1-5, is SAVISQKPSRDICQRGTSLTIQCQVDSQVTMMFWYRQQPGQSLTLIATANQGSEATYESGFVIDKFPISRPNLTFSTLTVSNMSPEDSSIYLCSVGWGGNQPQHFGDGTRLSIL.

There are many counts of this clonotype. V is TRBV7-3 and J is TRBJ2-4, with a weak D call TRBD1 (6 bases). This CDR3 is built from 13 residues. The germline V gene encodes CDR1 SGHTA and CDR2 FQGTGA. The germline V and J ends were trimmed by 5 bases and 9 bases, with 14 bases remaining between them. The CDR3 bases are TGTGCCAGCAGCCAGGGGCAGGTGGGCATTCAGTACTTC. Translating it yields CASSQGQVGIQYF.

This clonotype showed up many times. This chain joins TRBV28 and TRBJ2-2; D remains ambiguous. Germline V CDR1 and CDR2: MDHEN, SYDVKM. V shed 6 bases and J shed 0 bases, with 11 bases lying between them. This CDR3 contains 15 residues. CDR3 residues: CASSEGRSNTGELFF. Written as DNA, the CDR3 is TGTGCCAGCAGCGAAGGACGGTCGAACACCGGGGAGCTGTTTTTT.